This note documents a single TCR beta chain sequence. Its antigen remains undetermined. No per-base quality is available; no much larger clone lies one base away. This entry is derived from a study of blood T cell repertoires in COVID-19 (dated by TCRdb to the early 2020s). Some background on the complete study: Collaborator samples came from the United States, Italy and Spain and covered acute and convalescent phases of COVID-19. The prospective study material was composed of cDNA or gDNA derived from T cells, B-cell-depleted T cells, or PBMCs. Subjects who had been exposed to COVID-19, were actively infected with it, or had recovered from it provided the deeply sampled blood TCRbeta repertoires that made up the dataset. The repertoires were released in a freely available public database meant as a resource for research on the immune response to SARS-CoV-2. Samples came from the ongoing ImmuneRACE study (first 160 participants) plus 1,254 subjects from 6 global collaborators. A de-identified subject ID, COVID-19 status, age in years and sex were almost always included in the sample metadata. HLA class I and class II types, where available, came from metadata supplied by the sample provider rather than from assay-based typing. The study at large found these results: Clinical and demographic metadata were provided uncurated, with the amount varying by source and participant.

For CDR1 and CDR2, the germline V gene lists KGHSH and LQKENI. From the cysteine through the phenylalanine, the CDR3 covers 13 amino acids. The only DNA kept is the CDR3, 39 bases in frame from the first base. Trimming costs V 2 bases and J 7 bases, and their ends lie 9 bases apart. Collaborating institutions collected whole blood in K2EDTA tubes following their own protocols. For TCRbeta analysis, collaborators shipped samples as frozen whole blood, isolated PBMCs, or DNA extracted from either of those sample types. TCRbeta CDR3 regions were amplified from genomic DNA using the immunoSEQ Assay, a bias-controlled multiplex PCR. Regarding the original processing steps: Within the assay, amplification of reference gene primers was used to estimate how many nucleated cells each sample contained. To quantify the absolute abundance of each unique TCRbeta CDR3 rearrangement, sequence reads were collapsed and filtered. Productive Simpson clonality was computed per sample as the square root of Simpson's diversity index over productive rearrangements. The immuneACCESS repertoire file appears here via TCRdb, limited to in-frame rearrangements. These files lack a portion of the clones; in checked studies, under half of the deficit traces to unresolved V genes, and the cause of the others is not known. V, J and clone size derive from that table, while D and trimming were established from the DNA sequence. Counted in this sample were approximately 170,000 clones; 80% to 90% of them appeared once. The ten largest make up around 9% of the sample.

This receptor chain uses TRBV18 and TRBJ1-5, with the D gene too uncertain to name. This clonotype originated in a man aged 45 to 65 with active or convalescent COVID-19. Source material: peripheral blood. The bases read TGTGCCAGCTCACCAGCACACCACCAGCCCCAGCATTTT. Its protein is CASSPAHHQPQHF.